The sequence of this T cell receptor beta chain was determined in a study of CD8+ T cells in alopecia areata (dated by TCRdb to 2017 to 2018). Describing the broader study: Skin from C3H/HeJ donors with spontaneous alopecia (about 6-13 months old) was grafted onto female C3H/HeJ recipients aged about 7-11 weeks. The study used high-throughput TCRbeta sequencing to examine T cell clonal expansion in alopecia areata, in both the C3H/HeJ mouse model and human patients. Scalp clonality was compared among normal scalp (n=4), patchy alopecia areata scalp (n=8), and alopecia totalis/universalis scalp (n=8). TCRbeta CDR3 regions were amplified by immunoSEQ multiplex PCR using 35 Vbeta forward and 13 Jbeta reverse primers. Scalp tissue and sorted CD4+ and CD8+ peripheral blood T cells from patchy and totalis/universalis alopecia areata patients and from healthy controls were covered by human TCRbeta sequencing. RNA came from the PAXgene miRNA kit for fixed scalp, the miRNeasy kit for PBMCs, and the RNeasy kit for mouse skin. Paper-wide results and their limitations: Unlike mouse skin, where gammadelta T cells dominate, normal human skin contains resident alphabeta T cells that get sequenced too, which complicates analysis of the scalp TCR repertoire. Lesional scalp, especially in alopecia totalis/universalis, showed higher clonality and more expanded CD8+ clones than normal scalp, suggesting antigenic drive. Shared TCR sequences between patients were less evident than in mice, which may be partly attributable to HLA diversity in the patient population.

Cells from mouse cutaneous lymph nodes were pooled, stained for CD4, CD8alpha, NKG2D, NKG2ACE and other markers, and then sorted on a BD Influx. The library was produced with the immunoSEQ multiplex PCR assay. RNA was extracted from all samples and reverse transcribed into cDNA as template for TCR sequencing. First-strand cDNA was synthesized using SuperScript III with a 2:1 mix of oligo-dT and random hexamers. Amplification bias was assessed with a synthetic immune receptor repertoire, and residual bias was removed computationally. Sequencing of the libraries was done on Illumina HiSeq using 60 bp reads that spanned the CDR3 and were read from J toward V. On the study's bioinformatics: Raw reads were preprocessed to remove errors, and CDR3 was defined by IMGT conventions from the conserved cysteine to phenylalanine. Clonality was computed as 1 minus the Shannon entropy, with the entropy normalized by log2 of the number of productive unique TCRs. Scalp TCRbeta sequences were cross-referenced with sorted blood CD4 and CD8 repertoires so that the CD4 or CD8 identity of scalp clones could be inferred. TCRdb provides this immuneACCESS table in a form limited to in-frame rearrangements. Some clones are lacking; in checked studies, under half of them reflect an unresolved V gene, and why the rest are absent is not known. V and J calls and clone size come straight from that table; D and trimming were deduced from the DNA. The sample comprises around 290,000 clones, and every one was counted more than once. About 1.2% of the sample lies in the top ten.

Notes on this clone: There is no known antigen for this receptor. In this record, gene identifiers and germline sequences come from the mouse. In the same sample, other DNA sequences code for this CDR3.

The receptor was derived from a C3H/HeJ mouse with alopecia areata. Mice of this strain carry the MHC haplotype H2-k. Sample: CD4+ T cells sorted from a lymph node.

The part of the CDR3 DNA that was read is TGTGCCAGCAGCCAAGGGGGGACTGGGGGGTAT. It is translated as CASSQGGTGGY. The full CDR3 sequence reads CASSQGGTGGYEQYF. The V and J genes are TRBV5 and TRBJ2-7, with 12 central nucleotides matching TRBD2. The read terminates 4 residues before the CDR3 end, so the remaining end is supplied by the germline J gene. There are 15 amino acids in the CDR3, from cysteine to phenylalanine inclusive. Part of the CDR3 DNA is given, 33 bases translated from base 1. Based on the germline V gene (reference sequence), the CDR1 and CDR2 sequences are LGHNA and YNLKQL.